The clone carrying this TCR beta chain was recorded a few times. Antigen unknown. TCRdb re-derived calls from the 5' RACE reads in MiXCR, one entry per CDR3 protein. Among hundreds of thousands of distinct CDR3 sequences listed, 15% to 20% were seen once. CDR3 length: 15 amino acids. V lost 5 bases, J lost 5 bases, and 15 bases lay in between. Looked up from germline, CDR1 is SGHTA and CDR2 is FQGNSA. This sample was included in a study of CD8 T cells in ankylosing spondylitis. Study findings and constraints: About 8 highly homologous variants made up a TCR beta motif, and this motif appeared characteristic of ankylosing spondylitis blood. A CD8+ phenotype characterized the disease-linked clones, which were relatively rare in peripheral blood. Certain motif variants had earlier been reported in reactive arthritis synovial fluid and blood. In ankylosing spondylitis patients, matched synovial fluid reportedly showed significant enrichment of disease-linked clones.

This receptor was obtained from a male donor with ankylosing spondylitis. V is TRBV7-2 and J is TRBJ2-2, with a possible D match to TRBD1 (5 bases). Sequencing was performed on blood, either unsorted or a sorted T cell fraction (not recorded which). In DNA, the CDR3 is TGTGCCAGCAGCCCAACGGGCAGGGCGACCGGGGAGCTGTTTTTT. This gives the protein CASSPTGRATGELFF.